Presented here are 25 T cell receptor beta chains from one specimen sequenced in a study of untreated major depressive disorder. Clones were read by immunoSEQ multiplex PCR, and TCRdb kept only the in-frame ones, dropping some. The top ten clones hold around 0.3% of a sample with about 21,000 clones, 85% to 95% of them seen once. Material for sequencing was CD4+ T cells from PBMCs. Receptors were obtained from a man aged 25-45 years in good health.

The chain uses TRBV11-1 and TRBJ2-7; D is ambiguous. Germline values: CDR1 SGHAT, CDR2 FQDESV (reference sequence). With 5 bases removed from V and 4 bases from J, the gap between germline ends came to 9 bases. This CDR3 is 12 amino acids long. The CDR3 bases are TGTGCCAGCAGCCCCCGGGCTTACGAGCAGTACTTC. It codes for CASSPRAYEQYF.

The chain carries TRBV7-3 and TRBJ1-1; 8 nucleotides agree with TRBD1. J was trimmed by 5 bases and V by 5 bases; bases with no gene match: 13. Germline CDR1 SGHTA, CDR2 FQGTGA. This CDR3 contains 16 residues. The CDR3 loop is CASSTTGGTYNTEAFF. CDR3 nucleotide sequence: TGTGCCAGCAGCACTACAGGGGGTACTTATAATACTGAAGCTTTCTTT.

The gene calls are TRBV25-1 and TRBJ1-4; TRBD1 is a possible D gene (6 bases). Germline loops: CDR1 MGHDK, CDR2 SYGVNS. CDR3 length equals 15 residues. V was cut by 5 bases and J by 6 bases, with 16 bases left in between. The CDR3 spells CASSPLDRRDEKLFF. The CDR3 DNA follows: TGTGCCAGCAGTCCCCTTGACAGGAGAGATGAAAAACTGTTTTTT.

The genes are TRBV7-3 and TRBJ2-7; 8 bases line up with TRBD1. The length of the CDR3 is 13 residues. J gave up 3 bases and V 5 bases, and 3 bases lay outside the gene matches. Germline CDR1 is SGHTA and CDR2 is FQGTGA. CDR3 sequence reads: CASSRDRNYEQYF. The CDR3 DNA sequence: TGTGCCAGCAGCCGGGACAGGAACTACGAGCAGTACTTC.

J is TRBJ2-7 and V is TRBV7-6; the D gene is possibly TRBD1 (7 bases). Trimming left V 1 base short and J 2 bases short, with 12 bases between. Germline V gene sequence: CDR1 SGHVS, CDR2 FNYEAQ. CDR3 length: 15 amino acids. The CDR3 coding sequence is TGTGCCAGCAGCTTAGAGGCAGGGGGGACCTACGAGCAGTACTTC. Its protein product is CASSLEAGGTYEQYF. Full variable domain (remainder filled in from reference TRBV7-6 and TRBJ2-7): GAGVSQSPRYKVTKRGQDVALRCDPISGHVSLYWYRQALGQGPEFLTYFNYEAQQDKSGLPNDRFSAERPEGSISTLTIQRTEQRDSAMYRCASSLEAGGTYEQYFGPGTRLTVT.

The rearrangement uses TRBV25-1 and TRBJ1-5; 10 bases line up with TRBD1. The CDR3 totals 16 residues. V trimming: 8 bases; J trimming: 1 base; junction bases outside the gene matches: 8. Germline values: CDR1 MGHDK, CDR2 SYGVNS. For the CDR3, the DNA is TGTGCCAGCTCCGACAGGGGGCTGAGGAGCAATCAGCCCCAGCATTTT. Residues: CASSDRGLRSNQPQHF.

The chain uses TRBV5-5 and TRBJ2-3; 11 bases agree with TRBD2. Per the germline V gene, CDR1 is SGHKS and CDR2 is YYEKEE (reference sequence). The CDR3 consists of 15 residues. The J segment lost 6 bases and the V segment lost 3 bases, leaving 6 bases of the junction unmatched. The CDR3 spells CASSSLAGGEDTQYF. DNA for the CDR3: TGTGCCAGCAGCTCCTTAGCGGGAGGGGAGGATACGCAGTATTTT.

The V and J genes are TRBV11-3 and TRBJ1-1; D is uncertain. Looked up from germline, CDR1 is SGHNT and CDR2 is YENEEA. The CDR3 runs to 13 residues. Trimming removed 5 bases from V and 5 bases from J, with 12 bases in between. The DNA for the CDR3 is TGTGCCAGCAGCCCCAACCACGGGACTGAAGCTTTCTTT. It encodes CASSPNHGTEAFF.

The gene calls are TRBV7-2 and TRBJ1-1; D is undetermined. Germline assignment: CDR1 SGHTA and CDR2 FQGNSA. This CDR3 contains 16 residues. The V gene lost 1 base and the J gene lost 7 bases, with 19 bases spanning the gap. In DNA, the CDR3 is TGTGCCAGCAGCTTAGTGTTGGGGATGGGTAACGTTGAAGCTTTCTTT. It specifies CASSLVLGMGNVEAFF. The full variable domain, completed using reference TRBV7-2 and TRBJ1-1, is GAGVSQSPSNKVTEKGKDVELRCDPISGHTALYWYRQSLGQGLEFLIYFQGNSAPDKSGLPSDRFSAERTGGSVSTLTIQRTQQEDSAVYLCASSLVLGMGNVEAFFGQGTRLTVV.

This sequence joins TRBV4-2 and TRBJ1-2; 8 bases align to TRBD1. Germline assignment: CDR1 LGHNA and CDR2 YNFKEQ. With 2 bases clipped from V and 6 bases from J, the junction kept 8 bases outside the gene matches. CDR3 length: 15 amino acids. The CDR3 sequence: CASSQWARGRDGYTF. The CDR3 nucleotides are TGTGCCAGCAGCCAATGGGCCAGGGGGCGGGATGGCTACACCTTC.

The chain combines TRBV4-2 with TRBJ1-1; tentative D call: TRBD1 (6 bases). V was trimmed by 4 bases and J by 1 base, leaving 16 bases between them. From germline, CDR1 is LGHNA and CDR2 YNFKEQ. The CDR3 totals 16 residues. In DNA form, the CDR3 reads TGTGCCAGCAGCCCAGGGGTGGGACGGGAGAACACTGAAGCTTTCTTT. Translation: CASSPGVGRENTEAFF.

The chain employs TRBV2 and TRBJ1-5; 7 bases are shared with TRBD1. Germline CDR1 SNHLY, CDR2 FYNNEI. J gave up 4 bases and V 6 bases, and 3 bases lay outside the gene matches. The CDR3 covers 13 residues. The CDR3 here is CASSPGQNQPQHF. Written as DNA, the CDR3 is TGTGCCAGCAGCCCGGGACAGAATCAGCCCCAGCATTTT.

This chain links TRBV7-2 with TRBJ2-7; D is uncertain. Between the trimmed V and J ends, which lost 4 bases and 0 bases, there was a span of 13 bases. CDR1 SGHTA and CDR2 FQGNSA come from the germline V gene. This CDR3 comprises 15 residues. CDR3: CASSSTAVGSYEQYF. DNA of the CDR3: TGTGCCAGCAGCTCCACCGCGGTCGGCTCCTACGAGCAGTACTTC.

The chain carries TRBV27 and TRBJ1-2, with TRBD1 matching 8 bases. With V trimmed by 0 bases and J by 7 bases, 7 bases remained unmatched. This CDR3 comprises 15 residues. Germline CDR1 and CDR2: MNHEY and SMNVEV (reference sequence). The CDR3 loop reads CASSLSDRVISGYTF. The CDR3 DNA follows: TGTGCCAGCAGTTTATCGGACAGGGTGATTAGTGGCTACACCTTC.

The V gene is TRBV4-1, the J gene TRBJ2-3; D possibly matches TRBD1 or TRBD2 (5 bases each). Germline V gives CDR1 MGHRA, CDR2 YSYEKL. V lost 0 bases and J lost 3, with 10 bases in between. The CDR3 contains 15 residues. The chain's CDR3 is CASSQDPRETDTQYF. The CDR3 DNA sequence: TGCGCCAGCAGCCAAGATCCCAGGGAGACAGATACGCAGTATTTT.

The V call is TRBV7-2, the J call TRBJ2-7, with 9 bases matching TRBD1. The V gene's germline CDR1 is SGHTA and CDR2 FQGNSA. V was pared by 4 bases and J by 6 bases, with 10 bases of the junction left unmatched. The CDR3 extends over 15 amino acids. CDR3 nucleotides: TGTGCCAGCAGCTCGGGACAGGGTGCTGTGGGCGAGCAGTACTTC. Amino acids: CASSSGQGAVGEQYF.

The chain joins TRBV7-2 to TRBJ2-7, with D perhaps TRBD1 (6 bases). The V end lost 5 bases, the J end lost 0 bases, and 17 bases lay between the germline ends. The CDR3 is 16 residues long. The V gene's germline CDR1 is SGHTA and CDR2 FQGNSA. The CDR3 coding sequence is TGTGCCAGCAGCCCGCAAGCAGGGGACCTCTCCTACGAGCAGTACTTC. Protein product: CASSPQAGDLSYEQYF.

The chain carries TRBV7-2 and TRBJ2-7; TRBD2 agrees at 14 bases. This CDR3 is built from 14 residues. Germline V lookup: CDR1 SGHTA, CDR2 FQGNSA. With 4 bases clipped from V and 9 bases from J, the junction kept 5 bases outside the gene matches. Here the CDR3 DNA reads TGTGCCAGCAGCTGGGGACTAGCGGGAGAGGGGCAGTACTTC. Translated, it gives CASSWGLAGEGQYF.

CDR3 residues: CASSLRQAGTQYF. The DNA of the CDR3 is TGTGCCAGCAGCTTAAGACAGGCTGGGACCCAGTACTTC. The chain combines TRBV7-3 with TRBJ2-5, with D possibly being TRBD1 (6 bases). Germline values: CDR1 SGHTA, CDR2 FQGTGA. There are 13 residues in the CDR3. V was clipped by 1 base and J by 7 bases, with 10 bases between them.

This clone was found a few times. The rearrangement uses TRBV30 and TRBJ1-2; possibly TRBD1 for D (6 bases). This CDR3 has 12 amino acids. The germline V gene has CDR1 GTSNPN and CDR2 SVGIG (reference sequence). Trimming took 2 bases from V and 5 from J, leaving 9 bases between them. CDR3 coding DNA: TGTGCCTGGAGTCCAGGGGAGTATGGCTACACCTTC. Translated, it gives CAWSPGEYGYTF.

The chain uses TRBV7-2 and TRBJ1-1, with TRBD1 matching over 8 bases. V dropped 4 bases and J dropped 1; count of bases not matched to a gene: 5. The CDR3 totals 15 residues. Germline values: CDR1 SGHTA, CDR2 FQGNSA. CDR3 DNA: TGTGCCAGCAGCTACCAGGGGGCTTGGAACACTGAAGCTTTCTTT. Encoded protein: CASSYQGAWNTEAFF.

This clone was found once. The rearrangement uses TRBV29-1 and TRBJ2-3, with D tentatively TRBD1 (5 bases). Per germline, CDR1 SQVTM and CDR2 ANQGSEA. CDR3 length: 13 amino acids. Deletions cut 4 bases from V and 0 bases from J, with 8 bases between. CDR3 loop: CSVGDSSTDTQYF. In DNA form, the CDR3 reads TGCAGCGTTGGAGACAGCAGCACAGATACGCAGTATTTT.

CDR3 residues: CASSSGIREEGYTF. CDR3 bases: TGTGCCAGCAGCTCGGGCATCCGGGAGGAGGGCTACACCTTC. This rearrangement joins TRBV5-4 to TRBJ1-2; D ambiguous. Trimming cost V 3 bases and J 8 bases, with 17 bases left between them. The CDR3 covers 14 residues. CDR1 is SGHNT and CDR2 is YYREEE in the germline V gene (reference sequence).

The V call is TRBV7-8, the J call TRBJ2-7; D might be TRBD2 (6 bases). This CDR3 spans 13 amino acids. With 4 bases removed from V and 3 bases from J, the gap between germline ends came to 10 bases. CDR1 is SGHVS and CDR2 is FQNEAQ in the germline V gene. The CDR3 nucleotides are TGTGCCAGCAGCTGGGCGGAGGGCTACGAGCAGTACTTC. It translates to CASSWAEGYEQYF.

This chain connects TRBV5-5 to TRBJ2-3; the D gene is possibly TRBD1 (6 bases). Germline V gives CDR1 SGHKS, CDR2 YYEKEE (reference sequence). There are 15 residues in the CDR3. With 3 bases removed from V and 3 bases from J, the gap between germline ends came to 14 bases. CDR3 DNA sequence: TGTGCCAGCAGCTCTTTCGGACAGTCGACAGATACGCAGTATTTT. This encodes CASSSFGQSTDTQYF.